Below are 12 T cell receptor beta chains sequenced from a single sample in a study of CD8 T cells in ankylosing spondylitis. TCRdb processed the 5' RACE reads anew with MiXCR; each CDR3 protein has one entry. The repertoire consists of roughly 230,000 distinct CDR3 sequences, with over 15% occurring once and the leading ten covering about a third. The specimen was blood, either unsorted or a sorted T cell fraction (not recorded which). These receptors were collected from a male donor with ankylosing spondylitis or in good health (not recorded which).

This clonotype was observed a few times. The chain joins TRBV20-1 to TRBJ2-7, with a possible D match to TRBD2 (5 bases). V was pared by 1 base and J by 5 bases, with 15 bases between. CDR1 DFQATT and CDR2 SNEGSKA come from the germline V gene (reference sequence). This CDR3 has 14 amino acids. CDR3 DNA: TGCAGTGCTAGAGGGGCGGAGGACGGGGACGAGCAGTACTTC. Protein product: CSARGAEDGDEQYF.

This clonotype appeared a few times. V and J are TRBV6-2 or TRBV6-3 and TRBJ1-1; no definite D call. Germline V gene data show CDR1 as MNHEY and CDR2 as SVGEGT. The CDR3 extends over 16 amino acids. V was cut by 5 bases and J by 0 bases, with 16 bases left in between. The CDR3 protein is CASSHGSSGMNTEAFF. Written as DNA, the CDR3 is TGTGCCAGCAGTCACGGGTCTTCGGGAATGAACACTGAAGCTTTCTTT.

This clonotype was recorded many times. The CDR3 loop is CASSQGLEGDLEAFF. The CDR3 DNA is TGCGCCAGCAGCCAAGGGCTAGAAGGTGACCTCGAAGCTTTCTTT. The gene calls are TRBV4-3 and TRBJ1-1, with D unclear. The V end was cut by 1 base, the J end by 8 bases, with 17 bases between. CDR1 LGHNA and CDR2 YSLEER come from the germline V gene. The length of the CDR3 is 15 residues.

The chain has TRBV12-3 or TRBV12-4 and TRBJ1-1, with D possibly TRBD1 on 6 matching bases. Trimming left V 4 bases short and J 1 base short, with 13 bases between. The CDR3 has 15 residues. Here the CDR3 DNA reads TGTGCCAGCAGTTACCAGGGGCACGCGAACACTGAAGCTTTCTTT. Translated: CASSYQGHANTEAFF.

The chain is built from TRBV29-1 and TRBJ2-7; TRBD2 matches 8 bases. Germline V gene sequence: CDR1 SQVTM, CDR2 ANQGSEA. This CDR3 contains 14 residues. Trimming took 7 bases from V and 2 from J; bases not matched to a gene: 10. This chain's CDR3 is CSALGGRNPYEQYF. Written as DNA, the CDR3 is TGCAGCGCTCTAGGCGGGAGGAACCCCTACGAGCAGTACTTC.

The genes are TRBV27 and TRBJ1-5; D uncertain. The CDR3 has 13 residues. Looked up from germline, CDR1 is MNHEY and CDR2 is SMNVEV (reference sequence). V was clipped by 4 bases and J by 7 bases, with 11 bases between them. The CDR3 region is CASSSLLGQPQHF. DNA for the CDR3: TGTGCCAGCAGTTCACTCCTCGGCCAGCCCCAGCATTTT.

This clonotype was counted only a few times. The CDR3 sequence: CATSDVRSNQPQHF. The DNA of the CDR3 is TGTGCCACCAGTGATGTTAGGAGCAATCAGCCCCAGCATTTT. The rearrangement joins TRBV24-1 to TRBJ1-5; D uncertain. V was clipped by 3 bases and J by 1 base, with 6 bases between them. The CDR3 spans 14 residues. Germline CDR1 reads KGHDR; CDR2 reads SFDVKD.

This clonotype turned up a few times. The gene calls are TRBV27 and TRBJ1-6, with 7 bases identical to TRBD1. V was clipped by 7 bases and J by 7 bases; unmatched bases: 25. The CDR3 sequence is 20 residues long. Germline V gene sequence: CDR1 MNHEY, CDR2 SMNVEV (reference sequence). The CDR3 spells CASKLGPPHDRAEVNSPLHF. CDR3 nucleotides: TGTGCCAGCAAGTTGGGGCCCCCTCATGACAGGGCAGAGGTGAATTCACCCCTCCACTTT.

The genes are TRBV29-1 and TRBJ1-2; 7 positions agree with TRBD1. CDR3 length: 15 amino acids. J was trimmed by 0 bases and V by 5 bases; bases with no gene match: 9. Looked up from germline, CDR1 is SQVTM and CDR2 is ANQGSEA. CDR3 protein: CSVPNLDRANYGYTF. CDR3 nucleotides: TGCAGCGTTCCAAATCTCGACAGGGCTAACTATGGCTACACCTTC. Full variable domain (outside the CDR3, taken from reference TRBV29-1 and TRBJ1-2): SAVISQKPSRDICQRGTSLTIQCQVDSQVTMMFWYRQQPGQSLTLIATANQGSEATYESGFVIDKFPISRPNLTFSTLTVSNMSPEDSSIYLCSVPNLDRANYGYTFGSGTRLTVV.

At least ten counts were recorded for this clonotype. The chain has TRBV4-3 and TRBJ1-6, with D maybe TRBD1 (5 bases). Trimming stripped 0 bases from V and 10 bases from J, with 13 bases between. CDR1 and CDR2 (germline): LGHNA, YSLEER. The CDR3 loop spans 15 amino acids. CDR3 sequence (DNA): TGCGCCAGCAGCCAAGATAGGGGATCGAGGTCACCCCTCCACTTT. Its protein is CASSQDRGSRSPLHF.

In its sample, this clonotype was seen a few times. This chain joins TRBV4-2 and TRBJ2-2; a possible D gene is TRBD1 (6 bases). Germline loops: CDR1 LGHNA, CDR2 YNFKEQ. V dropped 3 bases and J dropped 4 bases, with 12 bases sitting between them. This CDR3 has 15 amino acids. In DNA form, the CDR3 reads TGTGCCAGCAGCCACACAGACAGGCCCACCGGGGAGCTGTTTTTT. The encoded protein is CASSHTDRPTGELFF.

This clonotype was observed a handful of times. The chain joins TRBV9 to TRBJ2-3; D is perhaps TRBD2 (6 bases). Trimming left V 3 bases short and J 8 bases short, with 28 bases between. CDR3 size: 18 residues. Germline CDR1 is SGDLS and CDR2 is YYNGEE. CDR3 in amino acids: CASSASGTFGEAIGTQYF. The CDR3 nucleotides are TGTGCCAGCAGCGCTTCCGGGACCTTTGGGGAGGCCATCGGTACGCAGTATTTT.